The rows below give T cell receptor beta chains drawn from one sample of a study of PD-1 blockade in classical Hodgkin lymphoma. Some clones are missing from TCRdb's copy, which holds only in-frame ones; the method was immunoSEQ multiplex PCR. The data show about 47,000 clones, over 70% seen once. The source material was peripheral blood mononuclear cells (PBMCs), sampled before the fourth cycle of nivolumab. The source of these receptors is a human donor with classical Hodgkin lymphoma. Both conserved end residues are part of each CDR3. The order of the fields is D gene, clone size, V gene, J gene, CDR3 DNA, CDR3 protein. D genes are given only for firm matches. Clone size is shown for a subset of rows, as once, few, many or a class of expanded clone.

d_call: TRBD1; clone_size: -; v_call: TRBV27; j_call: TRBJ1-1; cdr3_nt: TGTGCCAGCAGTTCAAGACAGGGTGGAACTGAAGCTTTCTTT; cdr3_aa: CASSSRQGGTEAFF
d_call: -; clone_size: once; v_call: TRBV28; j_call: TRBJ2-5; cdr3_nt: TGTGCCAGCAGTTTATCGGGGCAAGAGACCCAGTACTTC; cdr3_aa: CASSLSGQETQYF
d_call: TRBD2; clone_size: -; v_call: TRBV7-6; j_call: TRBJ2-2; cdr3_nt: TGTGCCAGCAGCATACGAGCGGGGGGAACCACCGGGGAGCTGTTTTTT; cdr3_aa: CASSIRAGGTTGELFF
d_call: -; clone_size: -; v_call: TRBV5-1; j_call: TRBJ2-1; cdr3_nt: TGCGCCAGCAGCTTGGAAGTGAGCTCCTACAATGAGCAGTTCTTC; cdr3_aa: CASSLEVSSYNEQFF
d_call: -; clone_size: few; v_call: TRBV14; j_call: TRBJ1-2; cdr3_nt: TGTGCCAGCAGCCAAGGGGGGGGATACCACTATGGCTACACCTTC; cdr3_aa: CASSQGGGYHYGYTF
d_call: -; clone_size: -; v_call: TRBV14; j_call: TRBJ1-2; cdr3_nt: TGTGCCAGCAGCCAAGATTGGGGCGGGATCTATGGCTACACCTTC; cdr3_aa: CASSQDWGGIYGYTF
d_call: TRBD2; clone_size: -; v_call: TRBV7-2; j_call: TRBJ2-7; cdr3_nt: TGTGCCAGCAGCCCAGGACTAGCGGGGGGCACCTACGAGCAGTACTTC; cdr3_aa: CASSPGLAGGTYEQYF
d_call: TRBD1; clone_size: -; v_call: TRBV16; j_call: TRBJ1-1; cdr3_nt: TGTGCCAGCAGTCGAGGGGGCAGGGCGAACACTGAAGCTTTCTTT; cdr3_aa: CASSRGGRANTEAFF
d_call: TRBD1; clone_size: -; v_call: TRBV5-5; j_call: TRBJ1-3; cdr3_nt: TGTGCCAGCAGCCCTCTCTACAGGGGTACTGGAAACACCATATATTTT; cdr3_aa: CASSPLYRGTGNTIYF
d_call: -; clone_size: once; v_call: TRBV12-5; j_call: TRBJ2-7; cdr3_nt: TGTGCTAGTGGTTTGGTGTCGGAGACGGGTTACGAGCAGTACTTC; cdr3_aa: CASGLVSETGYEQYF